Each of the 7 T cell receptor beta chains below was sequenced from the same sample in a study of cytomegalovirus exposure and HLA in healthy donors. Both 60 Vbeta primers and 13 Jbeta primers went into the PCR. Libraries were prepared by immunoSEQ multiplex PCR; TCRdb keeps only in-frame clonotypes and omits some of them. Of around 150,000 clones in the sample, approximately 84% were seen once. Sequenced input: PBMCs. These receptors were obtained from a male donor in good health and CMV-seropositive.

The genes are TRBV11-3 and TRBJ1-3; D uncertain. CDR1 and CDR2 from the germline V gene are SGHNT and YENEEA. CDR3 length: 14 residues. Trimming pared 1 base from V and 3 bases from J, leaving 7 bases between. The CDR3, as DNA: TGTGCCAGCAGCTTAGGAGGATTTGGAAACACCATATATTTT. Protein sequence: CASSLGGFGNTIYF.

The CDR3 sequence: CAWSGSGTLSTDTQYF. In DNA, the CDR3 is TGTGCCTGGAGTGGTTCGGGTACGCTGAGCACAGATACGCAGTATTTT. The V and J genes are TRBV30 and TRBJ2-3; D gene ambiguous. The CDR3 runs to 16 residues. The germline V and J ends were trimmed by 1 base and 0 bases, with 14 bases remaining between them. The V gene's germline CDR1 is GTSNPN and CDR2 SVGIG (reference sequence).

V gene TRBV28 combines with J gene TRBJ2-7; D unresolved. Germline V gives CDR1 MDHEN, CDR2 SYDVKM. This CDR3 is built from 14 residues. The V gene lost 8 bases and the J gene lost 3 bases, with 17 bases spanning the gap. This CDR3 is CASRPRSEVYEQYF. In nucleotides, the CDR3 is TGTGCCAGCCGCCCGAGGTCTGAGGTCTACGAGCAGTACTTC.

Points on this clone: Other DNA sequences in this specimen translate into the identical CDR3. The chain uses TRBV7-9 and TRBJ2-7, with TRBD2 identical over 13 bases. CDR1 and CDR2 from the germline V gene are SEHNR and FQNEAQ (reference sequence). This CDR3 comprises 19 residues. J gave up 0 bases and V 8 bases, and 16 bases lay outside the gene matches. CDR3 DNA sequence: TGTGCCAGCGGGCGGCCGGGGACTGGACTAGCGGGAGCCTCCTACGAGCAGTACTTC. Amino acids: CASGRPGTGLAGASYEQYF.

This clone was seen only once. The rearrangement uses TRBV7-6 and TRBJ2-1, with 7 bases matching TRBD2. The junction had 11 bases not matched to a gene; V was cut back by 2 bases and J by 4 bases. The CDR3 contains 17 residues. Germline V CDR1 and CDR2: SGHVS, FNYEAQ. The CDR3 reads CASSLTLAGALYNEQFF. The CDR3, as DNA: TGTGCCAGCAGCTTAACCCTCGCGGGAGCACTATACAATGAGCAGTTCTTC. The full variable domain, rest sourced from reference TRBV7-6 and TRBJ2-1, is GAGVSQSPRYKVTKRGQDVALRCDPISGHVSLYWYRQALGQGPEFLTYFNYEAQQDKSGLPNDRFSAERPEGSISTLTIQRTEQRDSAMYRCASSLTLAGALYNEQFFGPGTRLTVL.

V is TRBV6-5 and J is TRBJ1-3; D call uncertain. Germline CDR1 reads MNHEY; CDR2 reads SVGAGI. The CDR3 consists of 14 residues. Deletions cut 6 bases from V and 0 bases from J, with 9 bases between. The CDR3 spells CASSTAASGNTIYF. DNA for the CDR3: TGTGCCAGCAGCACAGCCGCCTCTGGAAACACCATATATTTT.

This clone was seen a handful of times. The J gene is TRBJ2-3, the V gene TRBV5-5; 12 bases fit TRBD2. V lost 3 bases to trimming and J lost 5 bases; unmatched junction nucleotides: 7. The CDR3 extends over 16 amino acids. Germline CDR1 is SGHKS and CDR2 is YYEKEE (reference sequence). This CDR3 reads CASSYLAGGKGDTQYF. CDR3 bases: TGTGCCAGCAGCTACCTAGCGGGAGGGAAGGGAGATACGCAGTATTTT.